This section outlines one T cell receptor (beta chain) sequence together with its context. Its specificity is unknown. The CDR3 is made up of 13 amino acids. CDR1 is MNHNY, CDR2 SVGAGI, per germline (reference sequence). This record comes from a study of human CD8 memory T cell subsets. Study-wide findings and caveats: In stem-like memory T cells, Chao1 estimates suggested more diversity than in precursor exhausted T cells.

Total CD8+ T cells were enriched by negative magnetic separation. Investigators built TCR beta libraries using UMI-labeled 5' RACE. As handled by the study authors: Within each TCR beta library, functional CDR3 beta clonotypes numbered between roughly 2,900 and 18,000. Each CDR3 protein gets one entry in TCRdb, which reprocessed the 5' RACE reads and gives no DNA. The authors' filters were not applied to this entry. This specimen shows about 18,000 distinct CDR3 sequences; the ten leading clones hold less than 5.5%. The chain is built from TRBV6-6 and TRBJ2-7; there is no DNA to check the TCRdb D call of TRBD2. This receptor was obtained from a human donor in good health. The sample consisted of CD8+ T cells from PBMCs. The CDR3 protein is CASRGGTTYEQYF.